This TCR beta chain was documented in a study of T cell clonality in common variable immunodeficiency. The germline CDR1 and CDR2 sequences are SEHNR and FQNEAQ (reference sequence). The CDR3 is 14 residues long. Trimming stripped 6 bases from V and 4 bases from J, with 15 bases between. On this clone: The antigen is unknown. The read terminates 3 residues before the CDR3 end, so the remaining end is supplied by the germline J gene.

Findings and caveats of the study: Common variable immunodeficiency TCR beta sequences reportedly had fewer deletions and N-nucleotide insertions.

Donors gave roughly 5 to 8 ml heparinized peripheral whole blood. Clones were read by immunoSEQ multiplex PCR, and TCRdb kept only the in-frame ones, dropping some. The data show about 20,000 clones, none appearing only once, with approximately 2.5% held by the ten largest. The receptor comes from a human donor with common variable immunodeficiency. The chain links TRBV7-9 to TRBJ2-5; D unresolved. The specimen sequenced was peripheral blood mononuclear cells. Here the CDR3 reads CASSFQSVLETQYF. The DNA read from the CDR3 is TGTGCCAGCAGTTTCCAGAGTGTTCTAGAGACC.